Listed below are T cell receptor beta chains from one sample, sequenced in a study of CD8+CD57+ T cells in acquired aplastic anemia. TCRdb re-called the reads through MiXCR, storing one row per CDR3 protein. This table has some 410,000 distinct CDR3 sequences, roughly 68% appearing once. The material sequenced was sorted CD4+, CD8+, or CD8+CD57+ T cells (not recorded which) from PBMCs. The receptors stem from a human donor in good health, serving as a control. Each CDR3 is given with its conserved first and last residue. The D gene is left open where the match is weak. A clone size is listed for some rows: how often the clone was seen (once, few, many), or a class if it is expanded.

d_call,v_call,clone_size,j_call,cdr3_aa,cdr3_nt
-,TRBV10-3,-,TRBJ2-5,CAISEAGETQYF,TGTGCCATCAGTGAGGCAGGGGAGACCCAGTACTTC
-,TRBV20-1,-,TRBJ1-1,CSAGWRGNTEAFF,TGCAGTGCTGGGTGGCGGGGTAACACAGAAGCTTTCTTT
-,TRBV12-3/TRBV12-4,many,TRBJ1-3,CASSPAPGNTIYF,TGTGCCAGCAGCCCCGCACCTGGAAACACCATATATTTT
-,TRBV29-1,-,TRBJ2-5,CSVDHPGGSTVETQYF,TGCAGCGTTGATCACCCAGGGGGGAGTACGGTGGAGACCCAGTACTTC
-,TRBV12-3/TRBV12-4,once,TRBJ2-1,CASRPTQSSYKAQFF,TGTGCCAGCAGGCCGACCCAGAGCTCCTACAAGGCGCAGTTCTTC
-,TRBV9,-,TRBJ2-2,CASSVQGLIATQLFF,TGTGCCAGCAGCGTACAGGGGTTGATAGCCACGCAGCTGTTTTTT
TRBD1,TRBV19,few,TRBJ1-2,CASISGQRSGGYTF,TGTGCCAGTATTTCGGGACAGCGGTCTGGTGGCTACACCTTC
-,TRBV2,-,TRBJ1-1,CASSADRHTAAVF,TGTGCCAGCAGCGCCGACCGGCACACCGCTGCTGTCTTT
-,TRBV6-2/TRBV6-3,-,TRBJ2-5,CASSRRDVGRTQYF,TGTGCCAGCAGTAGGCGGGACGTTGGACGGACCCAGTACTTC
-,TRBV5-1,-,TRBJ1-3,CASSVAGGCGNTIYF,TGTGCCAGCAGCGTAGCTGGGGGGTGTGGAAACACCATATATTTT
-,TRBV25-1,few,TRBJ2-1,CASVVFGTHSYNEQFF,TGTGCCAGCGTTGTCTTCGGGACACACTCCTACAATGAGCAGTTCTTC
-,TRBV20-1,-,TRBJ2-3,CSASPITTDAQYF,TGCAGTGCTAGTCCCATCACGACAGATGCGCAGTATTTT
-,TRBV7-2,many,TRBJ1-1,CASSPRGGGVAHTEAFF,TGTGCCAGCAGCCCCCGCGGTGGTGGGGTGGCCCACACTGAAGCTTTCTTT
TRBD1,TRBV7-2,-,TRBJ2-7,CASSLATGGGYEQF,TGTGCCAGCAGCTTAGCAACAGGGGGAGGCTACGAGCAGTTC
TRBD1,TRBV2,-,TRBJ2-5,CASSAFGTGGETQYF,TGTGCCAGCAGCGCCTTCGGGACAGGGGGGGAGACCCAGTACTTC
TRBD1,TRBV19,-,TRBJ1-1,CASSVQGAGVNTEAFF,TGTGCCAGTAGTGTTCAGGGGGCGGGTGTGAACACTGAAGCTTTCTTT
-,TRBV27,-,TRBJ1-6,CASSFWPNNSPLHF,TGTGCCAGCAGTTTTTGGCCTAATAATTCACCCCTCCACTTT
TRBD1,TRBV6-5,-,TRBJ1-5,CASRLDRGRGQPQHF,TGTGCCAGCAGACTCGACAGGGGGCGCGGGCAGCCCCAGCATTTT
-,TRBV20-1,few,TRBJ1-2,CSAQVGVGGYTF,TGCAGTGCCCAGGTGGGGGTCGGTGGCTACACCTTC
-,TRBV20-1,-,TRBJ2-3,CSFTGWGTGTQYF,TGCAGTTTCACTGGTTGGGGCACAGGTACGCAGTATTTT
-,TRBV9,-,TRBJ1-6,CASSVEDKTTHTLHF,TGTGCCAGCAGCGTCGAGGACAAGACCACCCATACCCTCCACTTT
TRBD1,TRBV20-1,-,TRBJ1-2,CSARGQGTDGYTF,TGCAGTGCAAGGGGACAGGGCACCGATGGCTACACCTTC
-,TRBV7-9,-,TRBJ1-1,CASSLADRETQAFF,TGTGCCAGCAGCTTAGCGGATAGGGAAACACAAGCCTTCTTT
TRBD1,TRBV6-4,-,TRBJ1-2,CASSRSGTEGYGYTF,TGTGCCAGCAGTAGATCCGGGACAGAGGGGTATGGCTACACCTTC
-,TRBV10-3,-,TRBJ2-1,CASSYNRVDEQFF,TGTGCCAGCAGTTACAACAGGGTCGATGAGCAGTTCTTC
-,TRBV7-2,-,TRBJ1-6,CASSLARYSLHF,TGTGCCAGCAGCTTAGCGCGGTATTCCCTCCACTTT
-,TRBV7-9,-,TRBJ1-5,CASSSPPFFTSSTQHF,TGTGCCAGCAGCAGCCCGCCTTTTTTTACCAGCAGTACTCAGCATTTT
-,TRBV11-2,few,TRBJ1-2,CASSLVQEAYTF,TGTGCCAGCAGCTTAGTGCAGGAAGCCTACACCTTC
-,TRBV7-8,-,TRBJ2-3,CASSSDPTTDTQYF,TGTGCCAGCAGCTCGGACCCTACAACGGATACGCAGTATTTT
-,TRBV20-1,-,TRBJ1-2,CSARGPNPTDGYTF,TGCAGTGCTAGAGGCCCTAACCCCACCGATGGCTACACCTTC
TRBD1,TRBV29-1,few,TRBJ2-7,CSARTGLKNEQYF,TGCAGCGCCAGGACAGGGTTAAAAAACGAGCAGTACTTC
-,TRBV7-9,-,TRBJ2-7,CASSLESKGPYF,TGTGCCAGCAGCTTAGAGTCCAAGGGGCCGTACTTT
-,TRBV7-6,-,TRBJ1-2,CASSLSLF,TGTGCTAGCAGCTTGTCCCTCTTC
-,TRBV6-2/TRBV6-3,many,TRBJ1-2,CASTSSAGYGYTF,TGTGCCAGCACCTCGTCGGCGGGTTATGGCTACACCTTC
-,TRBV19,-,TRBJ1-2,CASSVGTGSPVFYGYTF,TGTGCCAGCAGCGTAGGAACAGGGAGTCCAGTTTTTTATGGCTACACCTTC
-,TRBV7-2,many,TRBJ2-5,CASSSLGATSAQETQYF,TGTGCCAGCAGCTCCTTAGGCGCCACTTCGGCCCAAGAGACCCAGTACTTC
-,TRBV19,once,TRBJ2-3,CASSILPGDMDTQYF,TGTGCCAGTAGTATCTTGCCGGGGGACATGGATACGCAGTATTTT
-,TRBV6-6,many,TRBJ1-6,CASILHGSYNSPLHF,TGTGCCAGCATTTTACACGGCTCCTATAATTCACCCCTCCACTTT
-,TRBV24-1,-,TRBJ2-2,CATSGTGTGELFF,TGTGCCACCAGTGGTACGGGGACCGGGGAGCTGTTTTTT
-,TRBV7-9,-,TRBJ1-2,CASSFIVTASYGYTF,TGTGCCAGCAGCTTTATCGTGACAGCCTCCTATGGCTACACCTTC
TRBD1,TRBV7-6,few,TRBJ2-7,CASSLNRGYEQYF,TGTGCCAGCAGCTTAAACAGGGGGTACGAGCAGTACTTC
TRBD2,TRBV4-3,many,TRBJ2-3,CASSQRGTSGGADTQYF,TGCGCCAGCAGCCAGAGAGGGACTAGCGGGGGGGCGGATACGCAGTATTTT
-,TRBV5-8,-,TRBJ2-5,CASSVGGDVETQYF,TGTGCCAGCAGCGTAGGGGGAGACGTTGAGACCCAGTACTTC
TRBD1,TRBV2,-,TRBJ2-1,CASSVGRTGGHEQFF,TGTGCCAGCAGTGTGGGACGGACAGGGGGTCATGAGCAGTTCTTC
-,TRBV6-6,-,TRBJ2-3,CASSIDGEGTAPQYF,TGTGCCAGCAGCATAGACGGGGAAGGCACAGCCCCGCAGTATTTT
-,TRBV7-8,-,TRBJ1-4,CASSLEGLRSPTNEKLFF,TGTGCCAGCAGCTTGGAGGGGTTGAGGAGTCCAACTAATGAAAAACTGTTTTTT
-,TRBV9,-,TRBJ2-5,CASGLGGRGSGNETQYF,TGTGCCAGCGGTTTAGGCGGTAGGGGCTCTGGAAACGAGACCCAGTACTTC
-,TRBV5-4,few,TRBJ2-5,CASLESPRQETQYF,TGTGCCTCCTTGGAGAGCCCGAGACAAGAGACCCAGTACTTC
TRBD1,TRBV12-3/TRBV12-4,many,TRBJ2-5,CASSLRLGGGETQYF,TGTGCCAGCAGTTTGCGCCTAGGGGGCGGGGAGACCCAGTACTTC
-,TRBV7-2,-,TRBJ1-5,CASSLRLRGGQPQHF,TGTGCCAGCAGCCTTAGGCTAAGGGGGGGTCAGCCCCAGCATTTT
-,TRBV2,-,TRBJ2-2,CASTQGSHTGELFF,TGTGCCTCTACCCAGGGATCCCACACCGGGGAGCTGTTTTTT
-,TRBV20-1,-,TRBJ1-6,CSAPAANPSRNSPLHF,TGCAGTGCTCCAGCGGCCAACCCGAGCCGAAATTCACCCCTCCACTTT
-,TRBV9,-,TRBJ1-1,CASTHHGDTEDFF,TGTGCCAGCACTCACCACGGGGACACTGAAGATTTCTTT
-,TRBV7-2,-,TRBJ2-6,CASTIGTSGVSVITF,TGTGCCAGTACGATAGGAACCTCTGGGGTTAGCGTCATAACTTTC